This entry is about one TCR beta chain. Participant-given clinical history determined each cohort assignment. The data are from a study of blood T cell repertoires in COVID-19. Study summary: Samples taken during acute and convalescent COVID-19 were collected in the United States, Italy and Spain. PBMCs, B-cell-depleted T cells, or T cells provided the cDNA or gDNA that made up the material.

CDR1 and CDR2 (germline): SNHLY, FYNNEI. The CDR3 sequence is 13 residues long. The ends were cut back, 1 base at V and 3 bases at J, with 7 bases in the middle. Under the authors' procedure: Nucleated cell number was recorded as an estimate derived from reference gene primer amplification. Clones were sequenced by immunoSEQ multiplex PCR, and TCRdb holds only the in-frame ones, with some missing. V and J calls and clone size are copied from that table; D and trimming were computed from the DNA. The sample lists over 120,000 clones, 60% to 80% occurring once. The clonotype was recovered from a woman in her fifties or sixties who had recovered from COVID-19. The sample comprised PBMCs or T cells enriched from blood (not recorded which). The chain employs TRBV2 and TRBJ2-7, with D perhaps TRBD2 (5 bases). The CDR3 sequence is CASSEDRGYEQYF. CDR3 DNA: TGTGCCAGCAGTGAAGATCGGGGCTACGAGCAGTACTTC.